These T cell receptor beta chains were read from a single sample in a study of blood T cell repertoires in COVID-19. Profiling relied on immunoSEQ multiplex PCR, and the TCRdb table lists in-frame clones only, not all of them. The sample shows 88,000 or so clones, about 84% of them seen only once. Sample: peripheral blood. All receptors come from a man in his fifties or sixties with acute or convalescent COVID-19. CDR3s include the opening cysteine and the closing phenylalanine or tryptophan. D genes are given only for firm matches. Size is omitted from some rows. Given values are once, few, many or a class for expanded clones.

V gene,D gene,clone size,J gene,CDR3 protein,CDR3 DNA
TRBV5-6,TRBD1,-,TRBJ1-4,CASSVGTVLEFPSNEKLFF,TGTGCCAGCAGCGTCGGGACAGTGCTCGAATTTCCGTCTAATGAAAAACTGTTTTTT
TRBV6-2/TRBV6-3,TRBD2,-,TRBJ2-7,CASSYPFGLAGGFGVYEQYF,TGTGCCAGCAGTTACCCCTTCGGACTAGCGGGAGGGTTCGGAGTTTACGAGCAGTACTTC
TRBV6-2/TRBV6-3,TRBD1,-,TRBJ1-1,CASSYSRQGVFPNTEAFF,TGTGCCAGCAGTTACTCTAGGCAGGGGGTCTTTCCGAACACTGAAGCTTTCTTT
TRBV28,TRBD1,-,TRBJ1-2,CASSSGGTVYGYTF,TGTGCCAGCAGTTCAGGGGGGACAGTGTATGGCTACACCTTC
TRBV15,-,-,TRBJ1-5,CATSRDQGNQPQHF,TGTGCCACCAGCAGAGATCAGGGAAATCAGCCCCAGCATTTT
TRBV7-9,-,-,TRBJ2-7,CASSLGRLALLDEQYF,TGTGCCAGCAGCTTAGGGCGGCTAGCGCTTTTGGATGAGCAGTACTTC
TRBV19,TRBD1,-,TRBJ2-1,CASSPGRDRANNEQFF,TGTGCCAGTAGTCCGGGAAGGGACAGGGCAAACAATGAGCAGTTCTTC
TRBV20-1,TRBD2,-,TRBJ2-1,CSASSGTSGGGNEQFF,TGCAGTGCTAGTTCCGGGACTAGCGGAGGGGGGAATGAGCAGTTCTTC
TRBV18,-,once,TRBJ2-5,CASSRDKQETQYF,TGTGCCAGCTCACGGGACAAACAAGAGACCCAGTACTTC
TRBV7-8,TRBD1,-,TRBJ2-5,CASSLAGQGRETQYF,TGTGCCAGCAGCTTAGCGGGACAGGGAAGGGAGACCCAGTACTTC
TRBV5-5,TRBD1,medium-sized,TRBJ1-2,CASSPRQGTPYGYTF,TGTGCCAGCAGCCCCCGACAGGGCACACCTTATGGCTACACCTTC
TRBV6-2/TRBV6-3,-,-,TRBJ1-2,CASSSLSTTAYGYTF,TGTGCCAGCAGTTCCCTTAGTACGACAGCTTATGGCTACACCTTC
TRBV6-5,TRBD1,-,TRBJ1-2,CASSYSSTGVGYGYTF,TGTGCCAGCAGTTACTCCTCCACAGGGGTAGGCTATGGCTACACCTTC
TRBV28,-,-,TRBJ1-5,CASSLRLGVGNQPQHF,TGTGCCAGCAGTTTGCGTCTGGGAGTCGGCAATCAGCCCCAGCATTTT
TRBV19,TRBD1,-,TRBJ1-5,CASSGLDRMSGQPQHF,TGTGCCAGTAGTGGGCTGGACAGGATGAGTGGACAGCCCCAGCATTTT
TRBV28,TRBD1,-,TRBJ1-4,CASRGRTGGEEKLFF,TGTGCCAGCAGGGGAAGGACAGGGGGCGAAGAAAAACTGTTTTTT
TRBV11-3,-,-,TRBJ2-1,CASSLTGYNEQFF,TGTGCCAGCAGCTTAACAGGGTACAATGAGCAGTTCTTC
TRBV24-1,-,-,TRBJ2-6,CATSDFSVSGANVLTF,TGTGCCACCAGTGATTTCTCGGTATCCGGGGCCAACGTCCTGACTTTC
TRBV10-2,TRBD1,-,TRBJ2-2,CASTVQNSGTGSSGELFF,TGCGCCAGCACGGTCCAGAACTCCGGGACAGGATCGAGCGGGGAGCTGTTTTTT
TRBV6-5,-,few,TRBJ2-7,CASRGAPYEQYF,TGTGCCAGCAGGGGAGCCCCCTACGAGCAGTACTTC
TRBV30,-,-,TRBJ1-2,CAWSVTLFGYTF,TGTGCCTGGAGTGTAACTCTCTTTGGCTACACCTTC
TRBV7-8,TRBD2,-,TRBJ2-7,CASSSSTSGTTYEQYF,TGTGCCAGCAGCTCCAGCACTAGCGGAACAACCTACGAGCAGTACTTC